These 22 T cell receptor beta chains came from one sample sequenced in a study of shared clonotypes between healthy human individuals. Profiled with immunoSEQ multiplex PCR; TCRdb holds only in-frame clones, not every one. The sample includes over a million clones, around 74% of them seen just once. Input material: memory CD4+ T cells sorted from blood. As for subset: CD45RA-negative fraction. These receptors originate from a young man in good health.

This chain links TRBV7-8 with TRBJ1-2; D is undetermined. Trimming cost V 5 bases and J 10 bases, with 14 bases left between them. CDR3 length equals 12 residues. Germline V gives CDR1 SGHVS, CDR2 FQNEAQ. This CDR3 is CASSLTTSSYTF. For the CDR3, the DNA is TGTGCCAGCAGCCTGACCACCTCTTCCTACACCTTC.

The V gene is TRBV4-1, the J gene TRBJ2-7, with 11 bases identical to TRBD2. V was pared by 4 bases and J by 2 bases, with 13 bases of the junction left unmatched. Germline V lookup: CDR1 MGHRA, CDR2 YSYEKL. The CDR3 has 18 amino acids. CDR3 DNA sequence: TGCGCCAGCAGCCCCCACCTAGCGGGAGGAGAGAGGACCTACGAGCAGTACTTC. Protein product: CASSPHLAGGERTYEQYF.

This clone has a handful of counts. This CDR3 reads CAILPGLASSGELFF. The CDR3 DNA reads TGTGCCATATTGCCGGGACTAGCAAGCTCCGGGGAGCTGTTTTTT. The chain is built from TRBV6-1 and TRBJ2-2; 9 positions agree with TRBD2. V dropped 10 bases and J dropped 6; count of bases not matched to a gene: 12. CDR1 and CDR2 from the germline V gene are MNHNS and SASEGT. This CDR3 is built from 15 residues.

The gene calls are TRBV7-8 and TRBJ2-5; TRBD2 might be the D (6 bases). This CDR3 spans 15 amino acids. Germline CDR1 SGHVS, CDR2 FQNEAQ. The V gene lost 5 bases and the J gene lost 5 bases, with 18 bases spanning the gap. The CDR3 bases are TGTGCCAGCAGCCCCGGGACTTTAGGGCCCGAGACCCAGTACTTC. Translation gives CASSPGTLGPETQYF.

The chain recombines TRBV2 with TRBJ1-2; the D gene is possibly TRBD1 (5 bases). There are 13 residues in the CDR3. V dropped 9 bases and J dropped 3 bases, with 14 bases sitting between them. Germline lookup yields CDR1 SNHLY and CDR2 FYNNEI. The CDR3 region is CASNSGGYYGYTF. CDR3 nucleotides: TGTGCCAGTAACAGTGGGGGTTACTATGGCTACACCTTC.

This chain links TRBV19 with TRBJ2-5; TRBD2 aligns across 7 bases. CDR1 is LNHDA and CDR2 is SQIVND in the germline V gene (reference sequence). The CDR3 loop spans 15 amino acids. V shed 0 bases, J shed 5 bases, and the junction held 6 bases outside the gene matches. CDR3: CASSIDLGGRETQYF. The CDR3 DNA follows: TGTGCCAGTAGTATAGATCTGGGAGGGCGTGAGACCCAGTACTTC.

The genes are TRBV19 and TRBJ1-2; D not resolved. The CDR3 spans 15 residues. V lost 3 bases, J lost 8 bases, and 19 bases lay in between. Germline CDR1 reads LNHDA; CDR2 reads SQIVND (reference sequence). The CDR3, as DNA: TGTGCCAGTAGTATTTGGGGAGAGGAGGCAAAGGGCTACACCTTC. Encoded protein: CASSIWGEEAKGYTF.

V is TRBV5-1 and J is TRBJ2-5, with TRBD2 matching 11 bases. Germline V gene sequence: CDR1 SGHRS, CDR2 YFSETQ. The CDR3 extends over 17 amino acids. V lost 4 bases and J lost 3; bases outside the gene matches: 11. The CDR3 protein is CASSPGFSGGAKETQYF. The DNA for the CDR3 is TGCGCCAGCAGCCCAGGGTTTAGCGGGGGGGCCAAAGAGACCCAGTACTTC.

The rearrangement links TRBV6-5 to TRBJ1-5, with D unclear. The germline V gene has CDR1 MNHEY and CDR2 SVGAGI. The V and J ends lost 0 bases and 3 bases respectively, with 6 bases between them. CDR3 length: 14 amino acids. This chain's CDR3 is CASSYSNTNQPQHF. CDR3 nucleotide sequence: TGTGCCAGCAGTTACTCTAACACCAATCAGCCCCAGCATTTT.

This clone was seen only once. V gene TRBV5-4 combines with J gene TRBJ2-3; TRBD1 matches 11 bases. Germline V CDR1 and CDR2: SGHNT, YYREEE (reference sequence). With 5 bases clipped from V and 4 bases from J, the junction kept 6 bases outside the gene matches. The CDR3 spans 15 residues. The CDR3: CASRPDRGRADTQYF. CDR3 coding DNA: TGTGCCAGCAGGCCGGACAGGGGGCGCGCAGATACGCAGTATTTT.

The rearrangement joins TRBV6-4 to TRBJ2-1; perhaps TRBD2 as D (6 bases). V lost 4 bases to trimming and J lost 0 bases, with 16 bases between them. CDR1 and CDR2 from the germline V gene are MRHNA and SNTAGT. This CDR3 spans 17 amino acids. CDR3 sequence (DNA): TGTGCCAGCAGTGTGTACGGGGACGGGAGCTCCTACAATGAGCAGTTCTTC. This sequence encodes CASSVYGDGSSYNEQFF.

The J gene is TRBJ2-7, the V gene TRBV21-1. TRBV21-1 is classified as a pseudogene. The CDR3 length is 13 residues. The CDR3 DNA is TGTGCCAGCATTGGCCCCCGAAGAGACGAGCAGTACTTC. Protein: CASIGPRRDEQYF.

The chain carries TRBV7-2 and TRBJ2-7, with TRBD2 matching over 7 bases. Germline CDR1 reads SGHTA; CDR2 reads FQGNSA. Trimming cost V 5 bases and J 7 bases; bases outside gene matches: 11. The CDR3 totals 14 residues. CDR3 coding DNA: TGTGCCAGCAGCCCCGGGACGGGGGGTCGTGAGCAGTACTTC. Translation gives CASSPGTGGREQYF.

As concerns this clone: Other DNA sequences of this sample code for an identical CDR3. The chain is built from TRBV27 and TRBJ2-5, with TRBD1 matching 12 bases. Looked up from germline, CDR1 is MNHEY and CDR2 is SMNVEV (reference sequence). The junction had 4 bases not matched to a gene; V was cut back by 0 bases and J by 5 bases. CDR3 length equals 16 residues. This chain's CDR3 is CASSLSGTGGVETQYF. The CDR3 region has the DNA TGTGCCAGCAGTTTATCTGGGACAGGGGGCGTTGAGACCCAGTACTTC.

The chain combines TRBV28 with TRBJ2-1, with D possibly TRBD2 on 7 matching bases. The CDR3 consists of 14 residues. The V end lost 7 bases, the J end lost 9 bases, and 19 bases lay between the germline ends. Germline loops: CDR1 MDHEN, CDR2 SYDVKM. CDR3 in DNA: TGTGCCAGCACCTGGGGGGGGGCCCCCGGTGAGCAGTTCTTC. Protein product: CASTWGGAPGEQFF.

The chain uses TRBV7-8 and TRBJ1-1; D may be TRBD1 (6 bases). V dropped 5 bases and J dropped 0 bases, with 10 bases sitting between them. Germline-derived CDR1 and CDR2 are SGHVS and FQNEAQ. The length of the CDR3 is 14 residues. The CDR3, as DNA: TGTGCCAGCAGCGGGGACACCCTGAACACTGAAGCTTTCTTT. Residues: CASSGDTLNTEAFF.

The gene calls are TRBV6-1 and TRBJ1-4, with D hard to call. Trimming took 2 bases from V and 5 from J, leaving 15 bases between them. This CDR3 region has 16 residues. Germline V gene data show CDR1 as MNHNS and CDR2 as SASEGT. CDR3 in amino acids: CASSETPTSSNEKLFF. As DNA, the CDR3 is TGTGCCAGCAGTGAAACTCCGACGTCGAGCAATGAAAAACTGTTTTTT.

The chain couples TRBV7-9 to TRBJ2-7, with 9 bases aligning to TRBD1. This CDR3 has 19 residues. CDR1 is SEHNR and CDR2 is FQNEAQ in the germline V gene (reference sequence). J lost 0 bases, V lost 5 bases, and 17 bases had no gene match. The CDR3 DNA sequence: TGTGCCAGCAGCGCTACGGGACAGGGCGGTGGGCCGAGCTCCTACGAGCAGTACTTC. This translates into CASSATGQGGGPSSYEQYF.

This clone came up once. This chain links TRBV5-1 with TRBJ2-3; 7 bases align to TRBD2. CDR1 and CDR2 from the germline V gene are SGHRS and YFSETQ. V lost 0 bases, J lost 5 bases, and 9 bases stayed unmatched. This CDR3 region has 16 residues. The CDR3 reads CASSLVRGTPQDTQYF. CDR3 sequence (DNA): TGCGCCAGCAGCTTGGTGCGGGGGACCCCCCAAGATACGCAGTATTTT.

This clone has just a few counts. The V and J genes are TRBV7-2 and TRBJ2-2; 7 nucleotides agree with TRBD2. V was pared by 1 base and J by 4 bases, with 6 bases of the junction left unmatched. This CDR3 has 16 amino acids. Germline V gene sequence: CDR1 SGHTA, CDR2 FQGNSA. For the CDR3, the DNA is TGTGCCAGCAGCTTAGGGGGAGGGCCGCCCACCGGGGAGCTGTTTTTT. As protein: CASSLGGGPPTGELFF.

This rearrangement joins TRBV10-3 to TRBJ1-4; 10 positions agree with TRBD1. V was pared by 10 bases and J by 6 bases, with 5 bases of the junction left unmatched. The CDR3 loop spans 13 amino acids. Germline CDR1 reads ENHRY; CDR2 reads SYGVKD. The CDR3 nucleotides read TGTGCCACACTCGGGACAGGGGATGAAAAACTGTTTTTT. Residues: CATLGTGDEKLFF.

The chain links TRBV29-1 to TRBJ2-5; D gene unclear. Near its end, the DNA agrees better with TRBJ2-7, so the J call may be wrong. This CDR3 region has 12 residues. CDR1 SQVTM and CDR2 ANQGSEA come from the germline V gene. The CDR3 nucleotides are TGCAGCGTTGAAGGGTCAGCCTACGAGCAGTACTTC. It encodes CSVEGSAYEQYF.